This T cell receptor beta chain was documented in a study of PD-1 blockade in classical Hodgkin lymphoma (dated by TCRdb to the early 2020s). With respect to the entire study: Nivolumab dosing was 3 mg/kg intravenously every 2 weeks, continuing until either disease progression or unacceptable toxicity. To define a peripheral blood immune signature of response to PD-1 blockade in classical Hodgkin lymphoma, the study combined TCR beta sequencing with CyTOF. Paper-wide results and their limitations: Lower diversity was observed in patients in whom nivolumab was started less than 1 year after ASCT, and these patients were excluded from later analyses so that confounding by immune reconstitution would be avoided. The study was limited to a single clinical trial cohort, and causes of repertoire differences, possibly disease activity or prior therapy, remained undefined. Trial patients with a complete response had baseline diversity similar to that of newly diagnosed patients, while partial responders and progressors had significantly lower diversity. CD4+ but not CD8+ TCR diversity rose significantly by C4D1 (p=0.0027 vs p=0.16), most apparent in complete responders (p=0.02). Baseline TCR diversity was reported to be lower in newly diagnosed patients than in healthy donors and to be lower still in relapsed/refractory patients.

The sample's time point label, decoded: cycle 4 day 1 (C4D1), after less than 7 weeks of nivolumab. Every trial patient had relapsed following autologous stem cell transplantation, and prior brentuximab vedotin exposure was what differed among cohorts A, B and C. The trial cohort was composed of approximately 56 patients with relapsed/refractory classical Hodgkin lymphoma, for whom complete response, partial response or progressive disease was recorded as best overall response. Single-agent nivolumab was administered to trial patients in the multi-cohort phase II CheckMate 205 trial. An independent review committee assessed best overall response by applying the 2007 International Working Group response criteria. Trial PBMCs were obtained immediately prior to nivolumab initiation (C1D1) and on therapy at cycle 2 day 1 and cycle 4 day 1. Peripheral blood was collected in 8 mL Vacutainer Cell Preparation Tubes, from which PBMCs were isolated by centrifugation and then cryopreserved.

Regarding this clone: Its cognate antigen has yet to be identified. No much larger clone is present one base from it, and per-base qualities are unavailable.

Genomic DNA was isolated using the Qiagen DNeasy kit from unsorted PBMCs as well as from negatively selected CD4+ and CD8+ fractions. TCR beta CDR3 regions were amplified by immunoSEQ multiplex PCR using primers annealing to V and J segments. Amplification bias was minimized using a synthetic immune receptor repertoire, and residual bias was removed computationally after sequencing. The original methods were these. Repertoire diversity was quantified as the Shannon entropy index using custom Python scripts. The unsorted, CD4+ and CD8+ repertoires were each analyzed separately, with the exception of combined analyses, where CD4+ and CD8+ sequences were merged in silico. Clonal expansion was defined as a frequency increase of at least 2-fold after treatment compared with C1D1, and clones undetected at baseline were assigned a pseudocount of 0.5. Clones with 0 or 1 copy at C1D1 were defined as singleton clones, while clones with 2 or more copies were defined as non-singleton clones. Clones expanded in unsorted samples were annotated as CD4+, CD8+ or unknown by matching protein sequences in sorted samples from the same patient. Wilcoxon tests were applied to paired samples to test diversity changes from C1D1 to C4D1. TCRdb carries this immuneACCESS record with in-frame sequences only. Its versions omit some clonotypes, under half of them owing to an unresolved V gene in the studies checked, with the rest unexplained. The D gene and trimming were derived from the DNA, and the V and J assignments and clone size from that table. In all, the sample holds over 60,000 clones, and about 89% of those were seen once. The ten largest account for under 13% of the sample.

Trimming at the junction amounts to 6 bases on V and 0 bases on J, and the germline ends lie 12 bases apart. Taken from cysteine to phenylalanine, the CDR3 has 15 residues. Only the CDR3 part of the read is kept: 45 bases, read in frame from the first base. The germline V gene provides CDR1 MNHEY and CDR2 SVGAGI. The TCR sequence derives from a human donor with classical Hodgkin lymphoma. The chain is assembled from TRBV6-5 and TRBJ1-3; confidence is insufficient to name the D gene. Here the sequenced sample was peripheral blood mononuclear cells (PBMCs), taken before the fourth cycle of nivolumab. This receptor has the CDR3 CASRPGPRSGNTIYF. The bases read TGTGCCAGCAGACCCGGGCCGCGCTCTGGAAACACCATATATTTT.